Listed below are T cell receptor beta chains from one sample, sequenced in a study of OX40 agonist ivuxolimab in advanced cancers. The table came from immunoSEQ multiplex PCR; TCRdb's copy has only in-frame clones and leaves some out. The data show around 70,000 clones, with around four fifths seen just once and approximately 6% held by the top ten. The starting material was CD4+ or CD8+ T cells sorted from blood, obtained in a trial of the OX40 agonist ivuxolimab. The receptors here all came from an adult with an advanced solid tumor such as melanoma, head and neck, liver or kidney cancer. CDR3s include the opening cysteine and the closing phenylalanine or tryptophan. The order of the fields is clone size, J gene, D gene, CDR3 length, V gene, CDR3 DNA, CDR3 protein. D genes are given only for firm matches. Not all rows give a size; the values are once, few, many and, for expanded clones, a class.

abundance: NA; j_gene: TRBJ2-3; d_gene: NA; len: 15; v_gene: TRBV4-2; CDR3nt: TGTGCCAGCAGCCAAGTCACGGGGGCCACAGATACGCAGTATTTT; CDR3aa: CASSQVTGATDTQYF
abundance: NA; j_gene: TRBJ1-4; d_gene: NA; len: 15; v_gene: TRBV5-1; CDR3nt: TGCGCCAGCAGCCCCGGACTAATTTTGGATGAAAAACTGTTTTTT; CDR3aa: CASSPGLILDEKLFF
abundance: NA; j_gene: TRBJ2-2; d_gene: TRBD1; len: 15; v_gene: TRBV6-5; CDR3nt: TGTGCCAGCAGTTCCGGACAGGGGGCGGGCGGGGAGCTGTTTTTT; CDR3aa: CASSSGQGAGGELFF
abundance: NA; j_gene: TRBJ2-7; d_gene: NA; len: 13; v_gene: TRBV7-8; CDR3nt: TGTGCCAGCAGCAGGCGACGGACCTACGAGCAGTACTTC; CDR3aa: CASSRRRTYEQYF
abundance: NA; j_gene: TRBJ1-6; d_gene: NA; len: 15; v_gene: TRBV28; CDR3nt: TGTGCCAGCAATCCCCCGCCGGATTATAATTCACCCCTCCACTTT; CDR3aa: CASNPPPDYNSPLHF
abundance: NA; j_gene: TRBJ2-2; d_gene: NA; len: 14; v_gene: TRBV6-5; CDR3nt: TGTGCCAGCAAACAGCAGGGGAACACCGGGGAGCTGTTTTTT; CDR3aa: CASKQQGNTGELFF
abundance: NA; j_gene: TRBJ2-1; d_gene: NA; len: 18; v_gene: TRBV18; CDR3nt: TGTGCCAGCTCACCTCCCCGAGACACCCTGCACTCCTACAATGAGCAGTTCTTC; CDR3aa: CASSPPRDTLHSYNEQFF
abundance: NA; j_gene: TRBJ1-3; d_gene: NA; len: 15; v_gene: TRBV4-3; CDR3nt: TGCGCCAGCAGACCCACCATATTCTCTGGAAACACCATATATTTT; CDR3aa: CASRPTIFSGNTIYF
abundance: NA; j_gene: TRBJ2-5; d_gene: NA; len: 12; v_gene: TRBV28; CDR3nt: TGTGCCAGCAATGGACCCCAAGAGACCCAGTACTTC; CDR3aa: CASNGPQETQYF
abundance: few; j_gene: TRBJ2-3; d_gene: NA; len: 15; v_gene: TRBV2; CDR3nt: TGTGCCAGCAGTGAGATGGCCCTTGGGGCAGATACGCAGTATTTT; CDR3aa: CASSEMALGADTQYF
abundance: NA; j_gene: TRBJ2-5; d_gene: NA; len: 13; v_gene: TRBV18; CDR3nt: TGTGCCAGCTCACCGAAAGGGAAGGAGACCCAGTACTTC; CDR3aa: CASSPKGKETQYF
abundance: NA; j_gene: TRBJ2-1; d_gene: TRBD2; len: 15; v_gene: TRBV4-1; CDR3nt: TGCGCCAGCAGCCAAGGGGCTAGCGGATTCAATGAGCAGTTCTTC; CDR3aa: CASSQGASGFNEQFF
abundance: NA; j_gene: TRBJ2-7; d_gene: TRBD1; len: 16; v_gene: TRBV5-4; CDR3nt: TGTGCCAGCAGCTCTCCCGGGACAGGGAGCTCCTACGAGCAGTACTTC; CDR3aa: CASSSPGTGSSYEQYF
abundance: once; j_gene: TRBJ2-2; d_gene: NA; len: 14; v_gene: TRBV30; CDR3nt: TGTGCCTGGAGTGGATTGGCGAACACCGGGGAGCTGTTTTTT; CDR3aa: CAWSGLANTGELFF
abundance: NA; j_gene: TRBJ2-1; d_gene: NA; len: 14; v_gene: TRBV28; CDR3nt: TGTGCCAGCAGTGACTCTAGGGTCGAGAATGAGCAGTTCTTC; CDR3aa: CASSDSRVENEQFF
abundance: NA; j_gene: TRBJ2-7; d_gene: NA; len: 11; v_gene: TRBV11-3; CDR3nt: TGTGCCAGCGGGGATTCCTACGAGCAGTACTTC; CDR3aa: CASGDSYEQYF
abundance: NA; j_gene: TRBJ2-4; d_gene: NA; len: 14; v_gene: TRBV2; CDR3nt: TGTGCCAGCATGGGAAACCTGGCCAAAAACATTCAGTACTTC; CDR3aa: CASMGNLAKNIQYF
abundance: once; j_gene: TRBJ1-6; d_gene: NA; len: 15; v_gene: TRBV6-5; CDR3nt: TGTGCCAGCATGGGCCTGAGCTCCTATAATTCACCCCTCCACTTT; CDR3aa: CASMGLSSYNSPLHF
abundance: NA; j_gene: TRBJ1-2; d_gene: NA; len: 14; v_gene: TRBV7-9; CDR3nt: TGTGCCAGCAGCTTAGAGGCAGGACCCTCGGGCTACACCTTC; CDR3aa: CASSLEAGPSGYTF
abundance: NA; j_gene: TRBJ2-7; d_gene: NA; len: 13; v_gene: TRBV2; CDR3nt: TGTGCCAGCATGGCGGGACGCTCCTACGAGCAGTACTTC; CDR3aa: CASMAGRSYEQYF
abundance: NA; j_gene: TRBJ1-5; d_gene: NA; len: 15; v_gene: TRBV2; CDR3nt: TGTGCCAGCAGTAAAGGACCGATTAGCAATCAGCCCCAGCATTTT; CDR3aa: CASSKGPISNQPQHF
abundance: once; j_gene: TRBJ1-4; d_gene: TRBD1; len: 17; v_gene: TRBV9; CDR3nt: TGTGCCAGCAGCGTAGCCATAGGGGGAGGGGGCAATGAAAAACTGTTTTTT; CDR3aa: CASSVAIGGGGNEKLFF
abundance: NA; j_gene: TRBJ1-2; d_gene: NA; len: 14; v_gene: TRBV7-9; CDR3nt: TGTGCCAGCACCCGAGCAGTCCCTAACTATGGCTACACCTTC; CDR3aa: CASTRAVPNYGYTF
abundance: once; j_gene: TRBJ2-5; d_gene: TRBD1; len: 11; v_gene: TRBV5-6; CDR3nt: TGTGCCAGCAGCTTTGGGACAGGGGAGTACTTC; CDR3aa: CASSFGTGEYF
abundance: NA; j_gene: TRBJ1-1; d_gene: TRBD1; len: 13; v_gene: TRBV18; CDR3nt: TGTGCCAGCTCCCTTTCCGGGACAGCTGAAGCTTTCTTT; CDR3aa: CASSLSGTAEAFF
abundance: NA; j_gene: TRBJ1-5; d_gene: TRBD1; len: 16; v_gene: TRBV27; CDR3nt: TGTGCCAGCAGTTTAACCCCGACAGGGTACAATCAGCCCCAGCATTTT; CDR3aa: CASSLTPTGYNQPQHF
abundance: NA; j_gene: TRBJ2-7; d_gene: NA; len: 14; v_gene: TRBV7-9; CDR3nt: TGTGCCAGCAGCTACACAGGGCGTGTCGACGAGCAGTACTTC; CDR3aa: CASSYTGRVDEQYF
abundance: few; j_gene: TRBJ1-5; d_gene: NA; len: 15; v_gene: TRBV2; CDR3nt: TGTGCCAGCAGTGAAAGAGCGGATAGCAATCAGCCCCAGCATTTT; CDR3aa: CASSERADSNQPQHF
abundance: NA; j_gene: TRBJ2-1; d_gene: NA; len: 16; v_gene: TRBV15; CDR3nt: TGTGCCACCAGCAGAGGAGGGGGGAGCTCCTACAATGAGCAGTTCTTC; CDR3aa: CATSRGGGSSYNEQFF
abundance: NA; j_gene: TRBJ2-5; d_gene: TRBD2; len: 16; v_gene: TRBV2; CDR3nt: TGTGCCAGCAGTGAAGTGCTAGCGGGAATCGGAGAGACCCAGTACTTC; CDR3aa: CASSEVLAGIGETQYF
abundance: once; j_gene: TRBJ2-1; d_gene: TRBD2; len: 16; v_gene: TRBV5-1; CDR3nt: TGCGCCAGCAATCCGGGAGGGCTCAGCTCCTACAATGAGCAGTTCTTC; CDR3aa: CASNPGGLSSYNEQFF
abundance: NA; j_gene: TRBJ2-5; d_gene: TRBD2; len: 14; v_gene: TRBV6-1; CDR3nt: TGTGCCAGCAGTGGAACCGGGAGGGCCAAGACCCAGTACTTC; CDR3aa: CASSGTGRAKTQYF
abundance: NA; j_gene: TRBJ2-5; d_gene: NA; len: 16; v_gene: TRBV21-1; CDR3nt: TGTGCCAGCAGCAAAGGCCGGGACAGGGGAGGGGAGACCCAGTACTTC; CDR3aa: CASSKGRDRGGETQYF
abundance: NA; j_gene: TRBJ2-7; d_gene: TRBD2; len: 16; v_gene: TRBV28; CDR3nt: TGTGCCAGCAGTCTCAACCCGGGACTAGCCCCCTACGAGCAGTACTTC; CDR3aa: CASSLNPGLAPYEQYF
abundance: NA; j_gene: TRBJ1-5; d_gene: NA; len: 15; v_gene: TRBV10-3; CDR3nt: TGTGCCATCAGTGAGTCGGCAGCGAGCGGCCAGCCCCAGCATTTT; CDR3aa: CAISESAASGQPQHF
abundance: NA; j_gene: TRBJ2-3; d_gene: NA; len: 16; v_gene: TRBV7-6; CDR3nt: TGTGCCAGCAGCCCCCAGGGGGGGTTGAGCACAGATACGCAGTATTTT; CDR3aa: CASSPQGGLSTDTQYF
abundance: NA; j_gene: TRBJ2-7; d_gene: TRBD1; len: 15; v_gene: TRBV10-2; CDR3nt: TGCGCCAGCAGGGACAGGGAGAAAGCGGCCTACGAGCAGTACTTC; CDR3aa: CASRDREKAAYEQYF
abundance: few; j_gene: TRBJ2-1; d_gene: TRBD2; len: 16; v_gene: TRBV5-6; CDR3nt: TGTGCCAGCAGCTTGGCTACGCGGGGGGATTACAATGAGCAGTTCTTC; CDR3aa: CASSLATRGDYNEQFF
abundance: NA; j_gene: TRBJ1-5; d_gene: TRBD1; len: 15; v_gene: TRBV5-8; CDR3nt: TGTGCCAGCAGCTTGGGGGGACAGGGGTATCAGCCCCAGCATTTT; CDR3aa: CASSLGGQGYQPQHF
abundance: once; j_gene: TRBJ1-5; d_gene: NA; len: 14; v_gene: TRBV5-5; CDR3nt: TGTGCCAGCAGCTGGGGGAATGGCAATCAGCCCCAGCATTTT; CDR3aa: CASSWGNGNQPQHF
abundance: NA; j_gene: TRBJ2-3; d_gene: TRBD1; len: 18; v_gene: TRBV19; CDR3nt: TGTGCCACGCATCCTGCACCGGGACAGGGGAAGTACACAGATACGCAGTATTTT; CDR3aa: CATHPAPGQGKYTDTQYF
abundance: NA; j_gene: TRBJ2-5; d_gene: NA; len: 14; v_gene: TRBV28; CDR3nt: TGTGCCAGCAGTTTTTGGACAACTCAAGAGACCCAGTACTTC; CDR3aa: CASSFWTTQETQYF
abundance: few; j_gene: TRBJ1-2; d_gene: NA; len: 13; v_gene: TRBV27; CDR3nt: TGTGCCAGCAGAGGGGCAGGGGAAAGTGGCTACACCTTC; CDR3aa: CASRGAGESGYTF
abundance: NA; j_gene: TRBJ2-7; d_gene: NA; len: 13; v_gene: TRBV28; CDR3nt: TGTGCCAGCAGTTTGGGGATCGCCTACGAGCAGTACTTC; CDR3aa: CASSLGIAYEQYF
abundance: NA; j_gene: TRBJ2-5; d_gene: TRBD2; len: 16; v_gene: TRBV7-9; CDR3nt: TGTGCCAGCAGCTTATTTCCGGGGGGGACCCAAGAGACCCAGTACTTC; CDR3aa: CASSLFPGGTQETQYF
abundance: NA; j_gene: TRBJ2-1; d_gene: TRBD2; len: 15; v_gene: TRBV10-3; CDR3nt: TGTGCCATCAGTCTCCGGACGGGGACTAGCGGGGAGCAGTTCTTC; CDR3aa: CAISLRTGTSGEQFF
abundance: NA; j_gene: TRBJ2-3; d_gene: NA; len: 14; v_gene: TRBV10-3; CDR3nt: TGTGCCATCGGGAAGGGGGTGAGCACAGATACGCAGTATTTT; CDR3aa: CAIGKGVSTDTQYF
abundance: once; j_gene: TRBJ2-1; d_gene: TRBD2; len: 14; v_gene: TRBV6-5; CDR3nt: TGTGCCAGCAGGACGGGGGGAGTAAACAATGAGCAGTTCTTC; CDR3aa: CASRTGGVNNEQFF
abundance: NA; j_gene: TRBJ2-4; d_gene: TRBD1; len: 15; v_gene: TRBV19; CDR3nt: TGTGCCAGTAGTATAGATCCGGGACAGTTAAACATTCAGTACTTC; CDR3aa: CASSIDPGQLNIQYF
abundance: few; j_gene: TRBJ1-6; d_gene: NA; len: 13; v_gene: TRBV6-4; CDR3nt: TGTGCCAGCAGTGCACGGAATAATTCACCCCTCCACTTT; CDR3aa: CASSARNNSPLHF